The following is a TCR beta chain sequence with its context. Its antigen is unidentified. The PCR used 60 Vbeta and 13 Jbeta primers. Sequencing used immunoSEQ multiplex PCR; TCRdb keeps in-frame clones, though not all of them. Of 150,000 to 190,000 clones in the sample, roughly 75% were seen once. These data belong to a study of cytomegalovirus exposure and HLA in healthy donors. Study at large: Around 80 million unique TCR sequences came from HLA-typed donors in an early release.

The study's findings and limits: Later analysis indicated greater clonal expansion among HLA-associated TCR beta chains than among equally common other chains.

V lost 2 bases, J lost 4 bases, and 8 bases lay in between. The length of the CDR3 is 13 residues. CDR1 WNHNN and CDR2 SYGVQD come from the germline V gene (reference sequence). This receptor was taken from a man between 18 and 35 years old in good health and CMV-seronegative. This chain uses TRBV10-1 with TRBJ1-1; D ambiguous. The sample taken for sequencing was PBMCs. The CDR3, as DNA: TGCGCCAGCAGTGAGATCCACGGCACTGAAGCTTTCTTT. Its translation is CASSEIHGTEAFF.